This T cell receptor (beta chain) was retrieved from a study of beta chain features in type 1 diabetes. Notes on the study in general: High-TCR-expressing cells could be over-represented by cDNA sequencing.

As every portion of the isolated RNA was reverse transcribed, the sequencing read expressed TCRB transcripts. Profiling relied on immunoSEQ multiplex PCR, and the TCRdb table lists in-frame clones only, not all of them. The table lists about 110,000 clones, 40% of them singletons. The CDR3 is 14 residues long. Germline V gene lookup returns CDR1 LNHNV and CDR2 YYDKDF (reference sequence). Trimming took 3 bases from V and 3 from J, leaving 8 bases between them. Note on this clone: Its target is unknown.

The V call is TRBV15, the J call TRBJ2-2; the D gene is possibly TRBD1 (6 bases). The clonotype originates from a woman between 18 and 29 years old in good health. The sequenced sample consisted of stem cell memory CD4+ T cells from blood. The CDR3 bases are TGTGCCACCAGCAGTCACAGGGACACCGGGGAGCTGTTTTTT. It codes for CATSSHRDTGELFF.